This T cell receptor (beta chain) was identified in a study of T cell responses to AZD1222 COVID-19 vaccine (dated by TCRdb to the early 2020s). Regarding the research as a whole: AZD1222 recipients given second doses at about 4 weeks or at about 12 weeks were pooled, since spike-specific TCR depth and breadth were not found to differ between the two schedules. TCR sequencing was performed for fewer than 250 trial participants, of whom 207 were given two doses of AZD1222 and 26 were given two doses of MenACWY control vaccine. Trial participants were enrolled by age into 18-55, 56-69 and 70-plus year subgroups, with roughly 150, 30 and 60 TCR-sequenced participants respectively.

In its sample, this clone was seen a few times. This clone's antigen is unknown. Base qualities are not at hand, and no much larger clone is one base apart. Here is what the overall study found, with its caveats: Reportedly, close to half of the unique spike-specific TCRs recognized epitopes lying outside the regions that are mutated in the B.1.351 and B.1.1.7 variants. Participants were mostly white British, with more females than males. The authors suggested clonal diversity may have been underestimated. Conclusions about previously exposed vaccinees are limited, since just a handful of AZD1222 recipients were seropositive for SARS-CoV-2 at baseline. CD4 TCRs associated with the vaccine covered the entire spike protein, and the dominant responses were in regions 160-218 and 743-854. In the small 56-69-year group, the increase in depth fell short of significance, most likely because of low power. A significant rise in spike-specific TCR breadth and depth was observed after two AZD1222 doses relative to day 0 and relative to MenACWY recipients. Because no day 14 peak-response samples were available, repertoires were characterized only after the peak T cell response.

The CDR3 regions of human TCRbeta chains were analyzed by immunosequencing. Processing in the source paper ran as follows. TCRs in the repertoires were compared against a reference library of SARS-CoV-2-specific TCRs that had been generated with the MIRA antigen-specificity platform. Breadth was defined as the fraction of unique TCRs that were SARS-CoV-2-associated. Depth was defined as the fraction of total T cells that were SARS-CoV-2-associated. Using the MIRA data, each spike-specific TCR was assigned both to the spike region to which the TCR was reactive and to a CD4 or CD8 class. Log10-transformed breadth and depth values were compared by one-way ANOVA with Sidak's multiple comparisons tests. Entries here come from immuneACCESS through TCRdb and include only in-frame sequences with V and J called. Some clones fail to appear in such tables; in the studies checked, an unresolved V gene covers under half of the shortfall, and the cause of the remainder is unknown. That table is the source of V, J and clone size, and D and trimming were worked out from the DNA. Across this sample there are 120,000 or so clones, with around 91% seen only once. The ten largest clones take up approximately 1.5% of the sample.

The trim is 5 bases for V and 7 bases for J, with a gap of 12 bases between the germline ends. Including the terminal cysteine and phenylalanine, the CDR3 comprises 13 residues. CDR3 DNA only is kept here, 39 bases in frame from base 1. The germline V gene supplies CDR1 SGHAT and CDR2 FQNNGV. The time point tag for this specimen amounts to: baseline before first vaccination. Vaccinee samples came from UK trials COV001 and COV002, including a single-blind randomized controlled phase 2/3 trial of AZD1222 (ChAdOx1 nCoV-19) in healthy adults. For TCRbeta chain sequencing, PBMC samples from trial participants were taken at day 0 and at day 28 after the second dose.

The sequence links TRBV11-2 to TRBJ1-3, with a tentative D gene TRBD1 over 5 matching bases. The sequencing here drew on peripheral blood, taken on day 0 of AZD1222 vaccination. The sequence was obtained from an adult in good health. The CDR3 protein: CASSPGQVNTIYF. The nucleotides read TGTGCCAGCAGCCCAGGGCAGGTGAACACCATATATTTT.